This T cell receptor (beta chain) originates from a study of T cell repertoires in cytomegalovirus infection. This clonotype was seen a handful of times. The antigen is undetermined. The CDR3 is 16 residues long. The germline V gene encodes CDR1 DFQATT and CDR2 SNEGSKA (reference sequence). The V end was cut by 6 bases, the J end by 4 bases, with 24 bases between. Each CDR3 protein is one row after TCRdb ran MiXCR on the reads. The sample lists hundreds of thousands of distinct CDR3 sequences; 33% were seen once. This receptor was taken from a human donor in good health (CMV status not recorded). Some clones in this sample may be carry-over from other donors' samples. The chain uses TRBV20-1 and TRBJ2-5, with no clear D. The input for sequencing was cultured PBMCs, taken from culture after CMV antigen stimulation. The CDR3 is CSARNLLWGSRETQYF. In DNA, the CDR3 is TGCAGTGCCCGCAACCTCCTGTGGGGTTCCCGAGAGACCCAGTACTTC.